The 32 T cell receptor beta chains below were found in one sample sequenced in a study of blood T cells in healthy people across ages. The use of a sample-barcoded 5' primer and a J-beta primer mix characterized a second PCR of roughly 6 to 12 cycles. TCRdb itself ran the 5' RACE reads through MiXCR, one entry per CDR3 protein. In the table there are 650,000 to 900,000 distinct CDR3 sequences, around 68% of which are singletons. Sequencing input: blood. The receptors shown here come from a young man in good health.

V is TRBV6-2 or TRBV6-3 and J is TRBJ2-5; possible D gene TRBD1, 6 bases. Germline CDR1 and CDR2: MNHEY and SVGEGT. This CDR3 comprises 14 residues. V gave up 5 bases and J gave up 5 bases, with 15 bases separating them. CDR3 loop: CASSPHRERETQYF. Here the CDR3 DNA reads TGTGCCAGCAGTCCGCACAGGGAGCGGGAGACCCAGTACTTC.

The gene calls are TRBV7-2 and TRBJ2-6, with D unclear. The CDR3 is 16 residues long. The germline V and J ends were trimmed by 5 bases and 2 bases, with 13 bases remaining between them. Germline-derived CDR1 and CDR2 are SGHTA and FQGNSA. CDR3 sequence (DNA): TGTGCCAGCAGCCTACTATACCGGGCTGGGGCCAACGTCCTGACTTTC. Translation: CASSLLYRAGANVLTF. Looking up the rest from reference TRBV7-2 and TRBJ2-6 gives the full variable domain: GAGVSQSPSNKVTEKGKDVELRCDPISGHTALYWYRQSLGQGLEFLIYFQGNSAPDKSGLPSDRFSAERTGGSVSTLTIQRTQQEDSAVYLCASSLLYRAGANVLTFGAGSRLTVL.

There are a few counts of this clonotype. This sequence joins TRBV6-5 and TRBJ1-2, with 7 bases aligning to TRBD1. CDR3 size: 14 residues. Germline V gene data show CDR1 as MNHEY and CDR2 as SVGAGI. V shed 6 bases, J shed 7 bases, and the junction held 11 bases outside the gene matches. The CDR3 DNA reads TGTGCCAGCAGCGGACAAAGGGGGCGGTTTGGCTACACCTTC. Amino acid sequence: CASSGQRGRFGYTF.

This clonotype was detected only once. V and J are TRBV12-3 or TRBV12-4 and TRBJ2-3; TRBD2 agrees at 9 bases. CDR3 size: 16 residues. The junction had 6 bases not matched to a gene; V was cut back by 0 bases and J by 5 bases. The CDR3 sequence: CASSLASGGPRDTQYF. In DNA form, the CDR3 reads TGTGCCAGCAGTTTAGCTAGCGGGGGCCCAAGAGATACGCAGTATTTT.

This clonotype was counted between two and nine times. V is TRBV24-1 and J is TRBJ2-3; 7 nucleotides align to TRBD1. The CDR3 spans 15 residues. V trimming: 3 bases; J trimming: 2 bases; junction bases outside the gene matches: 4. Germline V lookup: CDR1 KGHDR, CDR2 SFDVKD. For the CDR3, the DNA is TGTGCCACCAGTGATACGACAGGGATCACAGATACGCAGTATTTT. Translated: CATSDTTGITDTQYF.

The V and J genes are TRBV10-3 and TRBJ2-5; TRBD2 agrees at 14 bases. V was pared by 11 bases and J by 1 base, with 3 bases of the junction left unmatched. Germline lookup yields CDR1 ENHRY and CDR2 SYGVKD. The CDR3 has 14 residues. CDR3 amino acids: CAVGTSGGQETQYF. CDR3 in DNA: TGTGCCGTCGGGACTAGCGGGGGCCAAGAGACCCAGTACTTC.

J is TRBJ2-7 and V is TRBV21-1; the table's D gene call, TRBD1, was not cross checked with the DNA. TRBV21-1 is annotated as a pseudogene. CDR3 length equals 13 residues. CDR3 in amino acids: CASSATRYYEQYF. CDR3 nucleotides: TGTGCCAGCAGCGCCACCCGGTACTACGAGCAGTACTTC.

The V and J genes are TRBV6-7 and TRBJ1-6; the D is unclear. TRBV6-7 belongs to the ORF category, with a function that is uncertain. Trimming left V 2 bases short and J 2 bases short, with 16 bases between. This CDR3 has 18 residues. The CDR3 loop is CASSYRARRIAYNSPLHF. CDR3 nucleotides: TGTGCCAGCAGTTACAGGGCCCGGAGAATCGCCTATAATTCACCCCTCCACTTT.

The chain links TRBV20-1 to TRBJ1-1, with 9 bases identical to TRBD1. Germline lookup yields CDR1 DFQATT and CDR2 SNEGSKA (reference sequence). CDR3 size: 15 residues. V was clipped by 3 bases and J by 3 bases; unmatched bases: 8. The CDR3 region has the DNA TGCAGTGCTAGCCAAGGGGGACAGGGAGACACTGAAGCTTTCTTT. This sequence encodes CSASQGGQGDTEAFF.

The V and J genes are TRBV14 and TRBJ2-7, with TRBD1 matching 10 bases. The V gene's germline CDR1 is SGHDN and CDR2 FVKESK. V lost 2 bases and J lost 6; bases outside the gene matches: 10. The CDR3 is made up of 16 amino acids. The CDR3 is CASSQPGTGVRGEQYF. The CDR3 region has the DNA TGTGCCAGCAGCCAACCCGGGACAGGGGTTCGCGGCGAGCAGTACTTC.

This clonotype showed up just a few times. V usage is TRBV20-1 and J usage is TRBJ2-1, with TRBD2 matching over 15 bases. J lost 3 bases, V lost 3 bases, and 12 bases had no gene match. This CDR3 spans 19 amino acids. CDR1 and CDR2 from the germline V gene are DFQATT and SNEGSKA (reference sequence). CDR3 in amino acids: CSASPPGTSGGNHYNEQFF. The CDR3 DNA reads TGCAGTGCTAGCCCTCCCGGGACTAGCGGGGGGAACCACTACAATGAGCAGTTCTTC.

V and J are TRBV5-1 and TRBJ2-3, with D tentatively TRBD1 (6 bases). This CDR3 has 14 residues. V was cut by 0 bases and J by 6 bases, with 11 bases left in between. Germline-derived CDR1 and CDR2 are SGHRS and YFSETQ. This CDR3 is CASSLDRVRDTQYF. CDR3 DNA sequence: TGCGCCAGCAGCTTGGACAGGGTAAGGGATACGCAGTATTTT.

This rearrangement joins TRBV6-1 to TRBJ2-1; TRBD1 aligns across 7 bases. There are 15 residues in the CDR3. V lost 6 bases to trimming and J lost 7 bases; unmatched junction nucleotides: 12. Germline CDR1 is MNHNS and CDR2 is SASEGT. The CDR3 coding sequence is TGTGCCAGCAGGACCGGGACAGTGGACCGGAATGAGCAGTTCTTC. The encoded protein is CASRTGTVDRNEQFF.

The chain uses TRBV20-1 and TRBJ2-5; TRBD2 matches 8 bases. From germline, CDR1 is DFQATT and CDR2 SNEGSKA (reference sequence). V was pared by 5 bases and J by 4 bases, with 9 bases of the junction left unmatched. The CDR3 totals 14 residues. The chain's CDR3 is CSAGRLSGGETQYF. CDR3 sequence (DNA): TGCAGTGCTGGTAGGCTCAGCGGGGGAGAGACCCAGTACTTC.

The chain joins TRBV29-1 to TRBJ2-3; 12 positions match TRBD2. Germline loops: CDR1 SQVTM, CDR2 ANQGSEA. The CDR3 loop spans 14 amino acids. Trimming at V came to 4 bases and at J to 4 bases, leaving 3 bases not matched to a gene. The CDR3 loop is CSVGLAGVADTQYF. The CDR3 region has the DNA TGCAGCGTTGGACTAGCGGGAGTCGCAGATACGCAGTATTTT.

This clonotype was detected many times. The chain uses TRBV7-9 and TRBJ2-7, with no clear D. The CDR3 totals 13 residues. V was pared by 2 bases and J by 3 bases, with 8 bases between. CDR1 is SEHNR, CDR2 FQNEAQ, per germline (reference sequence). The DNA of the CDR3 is TGTGCCAGCAGCTTAAATCACGTCTACGAGCAGTACTTC. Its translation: CASSLNHVYEQYF. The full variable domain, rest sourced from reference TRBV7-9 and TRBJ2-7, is DTGVSQNPRHKITKRGQNVTFRCDPISEHNRLYWYRQTLGQGPEFLTYFQNEAQLEKSRLLSDRFSAERPKGSFSTLEIQRTEQGDSAMYLCASSLNHVYEQYFGPGTRLTVT.

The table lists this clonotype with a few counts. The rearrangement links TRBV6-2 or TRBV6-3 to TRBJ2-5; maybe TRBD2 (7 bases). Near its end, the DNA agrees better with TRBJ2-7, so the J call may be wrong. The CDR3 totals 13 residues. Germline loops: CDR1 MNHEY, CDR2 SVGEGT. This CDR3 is CASSYGGADEQYF. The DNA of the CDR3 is TGTGCCAGCAGTTATGGGGGGGCCGACGAGCAGTACTTC.

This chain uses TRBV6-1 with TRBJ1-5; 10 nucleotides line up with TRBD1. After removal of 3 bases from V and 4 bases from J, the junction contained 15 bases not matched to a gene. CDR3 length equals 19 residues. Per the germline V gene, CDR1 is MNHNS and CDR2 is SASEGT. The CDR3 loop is CASSDLRRARDRGNQPQHF. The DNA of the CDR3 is TGTGCCAGCAGTGATCTAAGGCGGGCCCGGGACAGGGGAAATCAGCCCCAGCATTTT.

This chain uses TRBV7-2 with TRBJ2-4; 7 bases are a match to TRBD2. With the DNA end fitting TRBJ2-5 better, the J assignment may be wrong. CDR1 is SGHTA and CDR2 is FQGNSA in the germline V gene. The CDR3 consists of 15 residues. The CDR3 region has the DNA TGTGCCAGCAGCTTAAGGCGGGGGAGACAAGAGACCCAGTACTTC. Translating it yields CASSLRRGRQETQYF.

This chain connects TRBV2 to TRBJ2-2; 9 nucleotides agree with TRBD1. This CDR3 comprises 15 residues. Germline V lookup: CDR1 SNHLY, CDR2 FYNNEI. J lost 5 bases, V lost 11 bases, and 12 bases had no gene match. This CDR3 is CAGNDGQGWTGELFF. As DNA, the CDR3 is TGTGCCGGCAACGACGGACAGGGGTGGACCGGGGAGCTGTTTTTT.

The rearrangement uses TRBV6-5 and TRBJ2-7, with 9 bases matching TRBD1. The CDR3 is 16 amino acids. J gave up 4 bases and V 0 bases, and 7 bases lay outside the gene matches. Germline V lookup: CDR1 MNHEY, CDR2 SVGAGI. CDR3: CASSYSPGQGGYEQYF. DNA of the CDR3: TGTGCCAGCAGTTACTCCCCGGGACAGGGAGGGTACGAGCAGTACTTC.

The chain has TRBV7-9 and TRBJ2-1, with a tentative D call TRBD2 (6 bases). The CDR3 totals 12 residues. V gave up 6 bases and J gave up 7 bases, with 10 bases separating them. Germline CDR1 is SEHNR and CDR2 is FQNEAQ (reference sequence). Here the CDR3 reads CASRAGYNEQFF. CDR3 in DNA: TGTGCCAGCAGGGCGGGGTATAATGAGCAGTTCTTC. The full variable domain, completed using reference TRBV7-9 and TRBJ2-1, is DTGVSQNPRHKITKRGQNVTFRCDPISEHNRLYWYRQTLGQGPEFLTYFQNEAQLEKSRLLSDRFSAERPKGSFSTLEIQRTEQGDSAMYLCASRAGYNEQFFGPGTRLTVL.

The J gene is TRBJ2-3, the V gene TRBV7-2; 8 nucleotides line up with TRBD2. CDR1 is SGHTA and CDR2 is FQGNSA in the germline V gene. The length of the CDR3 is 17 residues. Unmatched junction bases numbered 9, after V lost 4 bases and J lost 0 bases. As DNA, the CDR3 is TGTGCCAGCAGCTCGATTAGCGGGACTACTAGCACAGATACGCAGTATTTT. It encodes CASSSISGTTSTDTQYF.

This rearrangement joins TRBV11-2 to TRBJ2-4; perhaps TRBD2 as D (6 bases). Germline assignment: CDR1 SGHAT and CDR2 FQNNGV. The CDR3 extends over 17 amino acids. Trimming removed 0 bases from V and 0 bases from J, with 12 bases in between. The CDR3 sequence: CASSLEASVGAKNIQYF. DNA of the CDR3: TGTGCCAGCAGCTTAGAGGCTAGCGTAGGAGCCAAAAACATTCAGTACTTC.

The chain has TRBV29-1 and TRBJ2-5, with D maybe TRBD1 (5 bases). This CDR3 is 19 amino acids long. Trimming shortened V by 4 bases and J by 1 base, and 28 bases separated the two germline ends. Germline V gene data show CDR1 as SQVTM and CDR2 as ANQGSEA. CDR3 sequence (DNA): TGCAGCGTTGGGCCCCCGACGGCAGGGTCTCCGCGTACCCAAGAGACCCAGTACTTC. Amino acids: CSVGPPTAGSPRTQETQYF.

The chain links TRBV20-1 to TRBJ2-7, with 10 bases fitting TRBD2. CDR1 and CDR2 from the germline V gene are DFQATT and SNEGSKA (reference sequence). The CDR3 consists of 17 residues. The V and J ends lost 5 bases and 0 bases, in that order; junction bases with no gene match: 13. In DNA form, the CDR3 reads TGCAGTGCTCGACTTATTTTCACTAGCGGGGACTCCTACGAGCAGTACTTC. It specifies CSARLIFTSGDSYEQYF.

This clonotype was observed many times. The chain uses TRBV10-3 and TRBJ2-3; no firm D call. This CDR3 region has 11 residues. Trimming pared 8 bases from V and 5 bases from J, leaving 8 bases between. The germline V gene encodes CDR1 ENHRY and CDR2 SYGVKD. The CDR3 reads CAILALDTQYF. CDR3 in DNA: TGTGCCATCTTGGCGTTAGATACGCAGTATTTT.

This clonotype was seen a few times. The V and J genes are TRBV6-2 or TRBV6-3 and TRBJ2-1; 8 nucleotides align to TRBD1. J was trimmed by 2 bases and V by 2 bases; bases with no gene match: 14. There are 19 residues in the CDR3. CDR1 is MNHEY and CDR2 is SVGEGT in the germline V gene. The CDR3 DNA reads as TGTGCCAGCAGTTACCAACAGGGGGAGTTGATTGTGACCTACAATGAGCAGTTCTTC. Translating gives CASSYQQGELIVTYNEQFF.

CDR3 loop: CASSLIGHGVGYQETQYF. CDR3 bases: TGTGCCAGCAGCTTAATAGGTCACGGAGTGGGCTACCAAGAGACCCAGTACTTC. The V gene is TRBV7-9, the J gene TRBJ2-5, with D unclear. The CDR3 is 18 residues long. Trimming removed 2 bases from V and 0 bases from J, with 19 bases in between. CDR1 SEHNR and CDR2 FQNEAQ come from the germline V gene (reference sequence).

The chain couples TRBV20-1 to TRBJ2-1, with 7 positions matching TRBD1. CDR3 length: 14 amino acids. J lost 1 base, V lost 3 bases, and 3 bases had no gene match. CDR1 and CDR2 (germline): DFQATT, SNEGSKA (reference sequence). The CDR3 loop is CSASRQGSYNEQFF. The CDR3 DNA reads TGCAGTGCTAGCCGACAGGGTTCCTACAATGAGCAGTTCTTC.

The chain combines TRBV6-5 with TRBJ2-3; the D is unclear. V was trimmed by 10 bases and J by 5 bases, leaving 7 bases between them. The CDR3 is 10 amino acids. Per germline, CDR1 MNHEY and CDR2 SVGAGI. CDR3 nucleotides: TGTGCCACTAAGAGAGATACGCAGTATTTT. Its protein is CATKRDTQYF.

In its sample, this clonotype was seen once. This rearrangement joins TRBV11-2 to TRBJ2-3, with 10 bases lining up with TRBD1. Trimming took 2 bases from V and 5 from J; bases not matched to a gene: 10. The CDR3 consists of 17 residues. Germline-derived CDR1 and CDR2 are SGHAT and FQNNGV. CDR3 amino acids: CASSLSGPRTGGDTQYF. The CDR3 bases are TGTGCCAGCAGCTTATCAGGCCCCAGGACAGGGGGAGATACGCAGTATTTT. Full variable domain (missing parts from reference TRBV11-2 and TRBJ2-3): EAGVAQSPRYKIIEKRQSVAFWCNPISGHATLYWYQQILGQGPKLLIQFQNNGVVDDSQLPKDRFSAERLKGVDSTLKIQPAKLEDSAVYLCASSLSGPRTGGDTQYFGPGTRLTVL.